This entry describes one T cell receptor (beta chain). Its antigen target is currently unknown. Base quality data are lacking; no much larger clone is found one base away. The receptor library was made with 5' RACE. The sequencing machine was an Illumina HiSeq 2000. A universal primer binding site was introduced by template switching, and a unique molecular identifier was present in the final cDNA, enabling accurate counting of TCR cDNA molecules. First-strand cDNA for TCR alpha and beta chains was synthesized from specific primers in the conserved constant-segment region. To control for contamination, each cDNA library was double barcoded with a SMART-Mk sample barcode plus Illumina barcodes. Two successive PCR steps introduced TruSeq adapter sequences along with Illumina sample barcodes. Sequencing of the TCR alpha and beta cDNA libraries was done on the Illumina HiSeq platform using custom primers. The paper's processing steps were these. MiGEC processed the raw reads to extract unique molecular identifiers, while MiXCR was used to determine the CDR3 positions. Recombination models were inferred per individual with the repgenHMM and IGoR tools using an EM algorithm. The tcR package in R was used for shared clonotype analysis, with sharing normalized by the product of cloneset sizes. To study raw recombination free of thymic and clonal selection effects, out-of-frame nonproductive sequences were analyzed. The public reads were quality trimmed at Q25 with fastp and then assembled into clones with MiXCR by TCRdb, keeping productive beta chains. A single entry per CDR3 protein holds the most common genes and DNA from its merged rows. TCRdb's processing, not the authors' own work, is the source of the V and J calls. The sample table holds some 260,000 distinct CDR3 sequences, of which over 12% were seen once. 8.8% of the sample belongs to the ten largest clones.

This sample stems from a study of identical twins (dated by TCRdb to 2016 to 2017). Background for the entire study: TCR alpha and beta repertoires from monozygotic twins, unrelated adults of various ages and cord blood were deep-sequenced to test whether fetal clonotypes persist. To rule out contamination, the twin experiments were replicated at different times with different library preparation protocols. What the authors observed across the whole study: Compared with coincidental sharing between unrelated individuals, an excess of low generation-probability sequences was observed among out-of-frame TCR alpha sequences shared between twins. Zero-insertion analyses could be partly confounded by invariant T cells such as MAIT and iNKT, although diverse VJ usage argued against such confounding for most clonotypes. Because the same donors could not be followed over many years, the conclusions relied on cross-sectional statistical analysis. A weaker excess of twin sharing was found in beta out-of-frame sequences because the signal-to-noise ratio was lowered by fewer shared sequences. Abundant cord blood beta clonotypes carried fewer insertions; young adult naive repertoires showed a weaker similar trend, while memory repertoires showed none. In monozygotic twins, recombination models systematically underestimated out-of-frame TCR alpha sharing, but the models matched the sharing seen between unrelated individuals.

The junction shows trimming of 5 bases on V and 5 bases on J, plus 12 bases between the germline ends. The CDR3 goes from the cysteine to the phenylalanine over 14 residues. CDR3 DNA only is kept here, 42 bases in frame from base 1. The germline V gene (reference sequence) gives CDR1 as LNHDA and CDR2 as SQIVND. Every donor was a healthy Caucasian. Miltenyi CD45RO+ enrichment and human naive T-cell isolation kits were used to isolate memory (CD45RO+) and naive T cells from PBMC. This receptor was obtained from a woman aged 18-29 years in good health. The sequence is built from TRBV19 and TRBJ2-2; the D segment cannot be called with confidence. Sequencing was done on a sample of memory (CD45RO+) T cells sorted from blood. The intended sense of this specimen's cell subset or site label: CD45RO+ enriched T cells. The nucleotide sequence reads TGTGCCAGTAGTCCGGGCCCCGGAACCGGGGAGCTGTTTTTT. This codes for CASSPGPGTGELFF.